Listed below are T cell receptor beta chains from one sample, sequenced in a study of cytotoxic CD8 clonotypes in ibrutinib-treated CLL. Profiled with immunoSEQ multiplex PCR; TCRdb holds only in-frame clones, not every one. The sample holds tens of thousands of clones; just over 90% are singletons and the top ten take 3% to 3.5%. Sample: PBMCs, taken after 12 months of ibrutinib treatment. These receptors came from a human donor with chronic lymphocytic leukemia. The CDR3 runs from the conserved cysteine through the conserved F or W. The D gene is left open where the match is weak. Not every row has a clone size; where given, it reads once, few, many or a size class.

j_call	d_call	v_call	clone_size	cdr3_aa	cdr3_nt
TRBJ2-1	TRBD2	TRBV12-5	.	CASGLPRTSGSLNEQFF	TGTGCTAGTGGTTTGCCCCGGACTAGCGGGAGCCTCAATGAGCAGTTCTTC
TRBJ2-1	.	TRBV30	.	CAWSVPREWGNNEQFF	TGTGCCTGGAGTGTACCTAGGGAGTGGGGAAACAATGAGCAGTTCTTC
TRBJ2-5	.	TRBV7-2	.	CASSLLLGGRETQYF	TGTGCCAGCAGCTTACTGCTCGGGGGGCGGGAGACCCAGTACTTC
TRBJ1-2	.	TRBV6-6	.	CASSYFSVSSYGYTF	TGTGCCAGCAGTTATTTTTCGGTCTCGTCCTATGGCTACACCTTC
TRBJ2-1	TRBD2	TRBV11-3	.	CASSLTSGSLNEQFF	TGTGCCAGCAGCTTAACTAGCGGGAGCCTCAATGAGCAGTTCTTC
TRBJ2-1	.	TRBV2	.	CASSVDRSSYNEQFF	TGTGCCAGCAGCGTTGACAGGAGCTCCTACAATGAGCAGTTCTTC
TRBJ1-1	.	TRBV5-1	.	CASSLDGRSWVSEAFF	TGCGCCAGCAGCCTGGATGGTAGGAGCTGGGTTTCTGAAGCTTTCTTT
TRBJ2-7	TRBD2	TRBV29-1	.	CSVRTSGPYEQYF	TGCAGCGTGCGGACTAGCGGGCCCTACGAGCAGTACTTC
TRBJ1-1	.	TRBV7-9	.	CASSPRNRVGEAFF	TGTGCCAGCAGCCCTAGGAACAGGGTGGGTGAAGCTTTCTTT
TRBJ2-5	TRBD2	TRBV7-2	.	CASSLEGIAGYQETQYF	TGTGCCAGCAGCTTAGAGGGCATAGCGGGGTACCAAGAGACCCAGTACTTC
TRBJ2-6	.	TRBV5-6	.	CASSPGWGTGANVLTF	TGTGCCAGCAGCCCGGGGTGGGGCACCGGGGCCAACGTCCTGACTTTC
TRBJ1-1	.	TRBV28	.	CASSFYRKDTEAFF	TGTGCCAGCAGTTTTTACAGGAAAGACACTGAAGCTTTCTTT
TRBJ2-5	TRBD2	TRBV5-3	.	CASSLDSLAGTQYF	TGTGCCAGCAGCTTGGATAGTCTAGCGGGGACCCAGTACTTC
TRBJ2-3	TRBD2	TRBV30	.	CAWSVISPLGGRATDTQYF	TGTGCCTGGAGTGTAATCTCCCCCTTAGGCGGGAGGGCAACAGATACGCAGTATTTT
TRBJ1-5	.	TRBV7-9	.	CASSVVGRSNQPQHF	TGTGCCAGCAGCGTTGTGGGTAGGAGCAATCAGCCCCAGCATTTT
TRBJ1-1	TRBD1	TRBV27	once	CASSLSGGVTEAFF	TGTGCCAGCAGTTTATCAGGGGGCGTCACTGAAGCTTTCTTT
TRBJ1-1	.	TRBV7-2	.	CASSSVPGRRLRNTEAFF	.
TRBJ1-5	TRBD1	TRBV10-2	.	CASRETGVSNQPQHF	TGCGCCAGCAGGGAAACAGGGGTTAGCAATCAGCCCCAGCATTTT
TRBJ1-5	TRBD1	TRBV6-1	once	CASSEVGTGNQPQHF	TGTGCCAGCAGTGAAGTCGGGACAGGGAATCAGCCCCAGCATTTT
TRBJ2-7	.	TRBV7-3	.	CASSLRWSYEQYF	TGTGCCAGCAGCTTACGATGGAGCTACGAGCAGTACTTC
TRBJ1-5	.	TRBV7-9	.	CASSLDSRLVRPQHF	TGTGCCAGCAGCCTGGACAGTAGACTTGTTAGGCCCCAGCATTTT
TRBJ1-1	TRBD1	TRBV28	.	CASSLTGGTEAFF	TGTGCCAGCAGTTTGACAGGGGGGACTGAAGCTTTCTTT
TRBJ1-5	TRBD1	TRBV19	once	CASRPDRGPINQPQHF	TGTGCCAGTAGACCGGACAGGGGGCCAATTAATCAGCCCCAGCATTTT
TRBJ1-2	.	TRBV27	.	CASSLSHHRTSVYYGYTF	TGTGCCAGCAGTTTATCGCACCATAGGACATCCGTTTACTATGGCTACACCTTC
TRBJ2-3	.	TRBV11-3	.	CASSLTPSTDTQYF	TGTGCCAGCAGCTTGACACCTAGCACAGATACGCAGTATTTT
TRBJ2-5	.	TRBV28	.	CASTIEETQYF	TGTGCCAGCACCATAGAAGAGACCCAGTACTTC
TRBJ2-4	.	TRBV7-9	.	CATAPHGGEGIIQYF	TGTGCCACTGCCCCCCATGGGGGAGAGGGGATCATTCAGTACTTC
TRBJ1-4	.	TRBV11-2	.	CASSLTGGLATNEKLFF	TGTGCCAGCAGCTTAACGGGGGGGCTTGCAACTAATGAAAAACTGTTTTTT
TRBJ2-7	.	TRBV29-1	.	CSVAMGEFPYEQYF	TGCAGCGTCGCTATGGGGGAATTCCCCTACGAGCAGTACTTC
TRBJ1-5	.	TRBV7-6	few	CASSLGGSDQPQHF	TGTGCCAGCAGCTTAGGAGGGTCGGATCAGCCCCAGCATTTT
TRBJ1-2	TRBD1	TRBV28	.	CASEGQGNYGYTF	TGTGCCAGCGAGGGACAGGGGAACTATGGCTACACCTTC
TRBJ2-5	TRBD2	TRBV30	once	CAWSVGLAGVETQYF	TGTGCCTGGAGTGTAGGACTAGCGGGAGTTGAGACCCAGTACTTC
TRBJ1-1	.	TRBV4-1	.	CASSRPLQGPKAFF	TGCGCCAGCAGCCGCCCCTTGCAGGGCCCGAAAGCTTTCTTT
TRBJ1-3	TRBD1	TRBV27	once	CASRQGGGASGNTIYF	TGTGCCAGCCGCCAGGGAGGGGGCGCCTCTGGAAACACCATATATTTT
TRBJ2-7	TRBD1	TRBV29-1	.	CSATQGNEQYF	TGCAGCGCTACACAGGGGAACGAGCAGTACTTC
TRBJ1-5	.	TRBV7-9	.	CASSPEGGGQPQHF	TGTGCCAGCAGCCCCGAGGGGGGAGGTCAGCCCCAGCATTTT
TRBJ1-2	.	TRBV27	.	CASSLSFQGAYGYTF	TGTGCCAGCAGTTTATCGTTCCAGGGAGCCTATGGCTACACCTTC
TRBJ1-1	TRBD1	TRBV9	.	CASSQTGGDSAEAFF	TGTGCCAGCAGCCAAACAGGGGGTGATTCGGCTGAAGCTTTCTTT
TRBJ1-4	TRBD1	TRBV9	.	CASSVLSGTGELFF	TGTGCCAGCAGCGTACTCTCCGGGACAGGCGAACTGTTTTTT
TRBJ2-7	.	TRBV21-1	.	CASSKCGRQSYEQYF	TGTGCCAGCAGCAAATGTGGGAGACAGTCCTACGAGCAGTACTTC
TRBJ1-1	.	TRBV6-1	.	CASSDLWQVTEAFF	TGTGCCAGCAGTGATCTCTGGCAAGTCACTGAAGCTTTCTTT
TRBJ1-1	.	TRBV28	.	CATYRVTNTEAFF	TGTGCCACCTACCGGGTTACGAACACTGAAGCTTTCTTT
TRBJ2-7	.	TRBV4-3	.	CASSQEAGTYEQYF	TGCGCCAGCAGCCAAGAGGCCGGCACCTACGAGCAGTACTTC
TRBJ2-7	.	TRBV19	.	CASSVQGKTYEQYF	TGTGCCAGTAGTGTTCAGGGGAAAACCTACGAGCAGTACTTC
TRBJ2-7	.	TRBV5-1	.	CASSLEGYEQYF	TGCGCCAGCAGCTTGGAGGGGTACGAGCAGTACTTC
TRBJ2-1	.	TRBV7-9	.	CASSFSLGVYNEQFF	TGTGCCAGCAGCTTTTCTCTAGGGGTATACAATGAGCAGTTCTTC
TRBJ2-7	.	TRBV9	.	CASSGSSFQGHEQYF	TGTGCCAGCAGCGGATCGTCATTTCAGGGGCACGAGCAGTACTTC
TRBJ2-5	.	TRBV30	.	CAAGPATGPQYF	TGTGCAGCCGGGCCAGCGACGGGACCCCAGTACTTC
TRBJ2-2	.	TRBV6-6	.	CASSYGVLELFF	TGTGCCAGCAGTTACGGGGTTTTGGAGCTGTTTTTT
TRBJ1-5	.	TRBV7-8	once	CASSLFPAGRRGNQPQHF	TGTGCCAGCAGCTTATTTCCGGCGGGGCGGCGAGGCAATCAGCCCCAGCATTTT
TRBJ2-7	TRBD2	TRBV4-1	.	CASSPPGSGSYEQYF	TGCGCCAGCAGCCCCCCTGGCAGCGGGAGCTACGAGCAGTACTTC
TRBJ2-7	.	TRBV11-3	once	CASSLRLFYEQYF	TGTGCCAGCAGCTTAAGACTGTTCTACGAGCAGTACTTC
TRBJ2-5	.	TRBV5-1	.	CASSLEPGMEETQYF	TGCGCCAGCAGCTTGGAGCCAGGGATGGAGGAGACCCAGTACTTC